The 28 T cell receptor beta chains presented below share a single source sample, sequenced in a study of regulatory and conventional T cells in RAG deficiency. Only in-frame clones appear in the TCRdb table, and some are missing; sequencing was by immunoSEQ multiplex PCR. The sample records tens of thousands of clones, 80% to 95% being singletons. Regulatory T cells were sorted from blood as CD4+ CD25-high CD127-low cells. These data also formed part of another study, on regulatory T cells. From that report: The PCR used 52 TRBV and 13 TRBJ primers.

Sequencing used Tregs sorted from blood. The origin of the receptors is a human donor in good health.

The chain recombines TRBV12-5 with TRBJ2-7; tentative D call: TRBD1 (8 bases). With 5 bases removed from V and 3 bases from J, the gap between germline ends came to 17 bases. CDR1 and CDR2 (germline): LGHNT, FRNRAP. This CDR3 is built from 15 residues. CDR3 nucleotides: TGTGCTAGTGGTGCGAGGGACAGGACTAGCTACGAGCAGTACTTC. This encodes CASGARDRTSYEQYF.

The CDR3 sequence is CASSQDAGGRQPQHF. CDR3 bases: TGTGCCAGCAGCCAAGATGCGGGGGGAAGGCAGCCCCAGCATTTT. This sequence joins TRBV4-2 and TRBJ1-5; tentative D call: TRBD1 (5 bases). V lost 0 bases to trimming and J lost 7 bases, with 13 bases between them. The CDR3 consists of 15 residues. Germline lookup yields CDR1 LGHNA and CDR2 YNFKEQ.

This rearrangement joins TRBV7-3 to TRBJ2-7, with D unclear. Deletions cut 0 bases from V and 2 bases from J, with 5 bases between. This CDR3 has 13 amino acids. Germline CDR1 and CDR2: SGHTA and FQGTGA. The chain's CDR3 is CASSLTHTYEQYF. The CDR3 nucleotides read TGTGCCAGCAGCTTAACTCATACCTACGAGCAGTACTTC.

The DNA of the CDR3 is TGTGCCAGCAGCTTAGCCAGATTCTCCTACGAGCAGTACTTC. Protein sequence: CASSLARFSYEQYF. The J gene is TRBJ2-7, the V gene TRBV7-8; D is unclear. There are 14 residues in the CDR3. CDR1 is SGHVS, CDR2 FQNEAQ, per germline. V gave up 0 bases and J gave up 0 bases, with 6 bases separating them. Full variable domain (missing parts from reference TRBV7-8 and TRBJ2-7): GAGVSQSPRYKVAKRGQDVALRCDPISGHVSLFWYQQALGQGPEFLTYFQNEAQLDKSGLPSDRFFAERPEGSVSTLKIQRTQQEDSAVYLCASSLARFSYEQYFGPGTRLTVT.

This rearrangement joins TRBV5-1 to TRBJ2-5; the D gene could be TRBD1 or TRBD2 (6 bases each). The CDR3 is 15 amino acids. Germline loops: CDR1 SGHRS, CDR2 YFSETQ. V was trimmed by 6 bases and J by 1 base, leaving 16 bases between them. In DNA, the CDR3 is TGCGCCAGCACCTCTGGAGGGGGGCTCCAAGAGACCCAGTACTTC. Residues: CASTSGGGLQETQYF.

This sequence joins TRBV28 and TRBJ1-4; unclear D gene. This CDR3 contains 15 residues. Trimming removed 5 bases from V and 10 bases from J, with 20 bases in between. Germline V lookup: CDR1 MDHEN, CDR2 SYDVKM. The CDR3 spells CASSPAGGPRGKLFF. The CDR3 DNA reads as TGTGCCAGCAGTCCCGCCGGAGGACCTCGGGGAAAACTGTTTTTT.

V usage is TRBV30 and J usage is TRBJ1-6; D might be TRBD1 (6 bases). V lost 0 bases and J 8 bases, leaving 14 bases between the germline ends. Germline loops: CDR1 GTSNPN, CDR2 SVGIG (reference sequence). The CDR3 sequence is 15 residues long. This CDR3 is CAWSVGRGTDSPLHF. The DNA for the CDR3 is TGTGCCTGGAGTGTGGGCAGGGGTACGGATTCACCCCTCCACTTT.

This clone has a single count. The chain joins TRBV28 to TRBJ1-5; D not certain. This CDR3 contains 16 residues. CDR1 is MDHEN, CDR2 SYDVKM, per germline. Trimming pared 5 bases from V and 9 bases from J, leaving 23 bases between. The CDR3 reads CASSRPKGNIGGPQHF. The CDR3 DNA reads TGTGCCAGCAGTCGACCAAAAGGGAATATTGGAGGGCCCCAGCATTTT.

The chain employs TRBV15 and TRBJ1-2, with D perhaps TRBD1 (5 bases). Germline V gives CDR1 LNHNV, CDR2 YYDKDF (reference sequence). Deletions cut 2 bases from V and 4 bases from J, with 17 bases between. The CDR3 loop spans 16 amino acids. CDR3 amino acids: CATSRQVIRAGYGYTF. The DNA of the CDR3 is TGTGCCACCAGCAGACAGGTAATCAGGGCCGGCTATGGCTACACCTTC.

The gene calls are TRBV6-6 and TRBJ2-7; no definite D call. V was clipped by 6 bases and J by 10 bases, with 16 bases between them. The germline V gene encodes CDR1 MNHNY and CDR2 SVGAGI (reference sequence). The CDR3 contains 12 residues. For the CDR3, the DNA is TGTGCCAGCAGGGGCCGCCTTCCCGGTCAGTACTTC. It specifies CASRGRLPGQYF.

V is TRBV7-2 and J is TRBJ1-4, with 10 bases that match TRBD1. This CDR3 has 16 amino acids. Germline V CDR1 and CDR2: SGHTA, FQGNSA. The junction had 8 bases not matched to a gene; V was cut back by 2 bases and J by 8 bases. The CDR3 loop is CASSLSRDRGLEKLFF. The CDR3 nucleotides are TGTGCCAGCAGCTTATCCCGGGACAGGGGTCTAGAAAAACTGTTTTTT.

This chain links TRBV4-1 with TRBJ1-1; D perhaps matches TRBD1 (6 bases). Germline CDR1 reads MGHRA; CDR2 reads YSYEKL. V was cut by 0 bases and J by 1 base, with 12 bases left in between. This CDR3 contains 16 residues. Written as DNA, the CDR3 is TGCGCCAGCAGCCAAGATTGGCAGGGGTGGAACACTGAAGCTTTCTTT. Residues: CASSQDWQGWNTEAFF.

V and J are TRBV5-1 and TRBJ2-5; D may be TRBD1 (6 bases). CDR3 length equals 13 residues. The ends were cut back, 5 bases at V and 5 bases at J, with 13 bases in the middle. Germline V lookup: CDR1 SGHRS, CDR2 YFSETQ. CDR3 in amino acids: CASRSGQFETQYF. Here the CDR3 DNA reads TGCGCCAGCAGATCCGGACAGTTTGAGACCCAGTACTTC.

This clone has a handful of counts. The V call is TRBV14, the J call TRBJ1-3; D is undetermined. Germline loops: CDR1 SGHDN, CDR2 FVKESK. The CDR3 has 16 residues. Trimming took 1 base from V and 0 from J, leaving 10 bases between them. The CDR3 here is CASSQVSRFSGNTIYF. The CDR3 nucleotides are TGTGCCAGCAGCCAAGTTAGCCGTTTCTCTGGAAACACCATATATTTT.

The chain joins TRBV7-2 to TRBJ1-1, with D possibly TRBD1 on 5 matching bases. This CDR3 is built from 13 residues. Trimming left V 3 bases short and J 7 bases short, with 12 bases between. Germline CDR1 reads SGHTA; CDR2 reads FQGNSA. Here the CDR3 DNA reads TGTGCCAGCAGCTTTATTGGGGGTGTTGAAGCTTTCTTT. Its translation: CASSFIGGVEAFF.

This chain joins TRBV27 and TRBJ2-5; 7 bases line up with TRBD1. Looked up from germline, CDR1 is MNHEY and CDR2 is SMNVEV (reference sequence). This CDR3 has 16 amino acids. Trimming took 3 bases from V and 1 from J; bases not matched to a gene: 8. CDR3 region: CASSFRGTARQETQYF. DNA of the CDR3: TGTGCCAGCAGTTTCAGGGGGACCGCCCGCCAAGAGACCCAGTACTTC.

This CDR3 is CASSVYPNTEAFF. The CDR3, as DNA: TGTGCCAGCAGCGTATATCCGAACACTGAAGCTTTCTTT. J is TRBJ1-1 and V is TRBV9; D gene uncertain. Germline V gene data show CDR1 as SGDLS and CDR2 as YYNGEE. Trimming took 1 base from V and 1 from J, leaving 5 bases between them. The CDR3 totals 13 residues.

V and J are TRBV6-5 and TRBJ1-2; D is ambiguous. Trimming left V 6 bases short and J 6 bases short, with 14 bases between. The germline gives CDR1 MNHEY, CDR2 SVGAGI. The CDR3 consists of 13 residues. The DNA for the CDR3 is TGTGCCAGCAGCTTAGGAGGGAGGGATGGCTACACCTTC. It is translated as CASSLGGRDGYTF.

Concerning this clone: The sample has other DNA sequences that encode this CDR3 too. This chain connects TRBV7-3 to TRBJ2-6; D not certain. There are 18 residues in the CDR3. Trimming removed 4 bases from V and 0 bases from J, with 16 bases in between. In germline, CDR1 is SGHTA, CDR2 FQGTGA. The CDR3 DNA reads as TGTGCCAGCAGCTCCGCTCTCTGGGGATCCTCTGGGGCCAACGTCCTGACTTTC. This sequence encodes CASSSALWGSSGANVLTF.

The chain carries TRBV15 and TRBJ2-3; 13 bases are shared with TRBD2. This CDR3 region has 18 residues. CDR1 is LNHNV, CDR2 YYDKDF, per germline (reference sequence). V lost 1 base to trimming and J lost 2 bases; unmatched junction nucleotides: 6. The CDR3 DNA reads as TGTGCCACCAGCAGAGGGATTACTAGCGGGGGGGCCACAGATACGCAGTATTTT. Its protein product is CATSRGITSGGATDTQYF.

The chain couples TRBV19 to TRBJ2-3; tentatively, D is TRBD1 (5 bases). The germline V gene has CDR1 LNHDA and CDR2 SQIVND (reference sequence). V was clipped by 7 bases and J by 2 bases, with 19 bases between them. This CDR3 is 16 amino acids long. CDR3 DNA sequence: TGTGCCAGTAAACCAAGGGCCGTGGGGCCCACAGATACGCAGTATTTT. Translating it yields CASKPRAVGPTDTQYF.

V and J are TRBV28 and TRBJ1-1; D is unresolved. The V and J ends lost 2 bases and 11 bases respectively, with 12 bases between them. The CDR3 runs to 12 residues. Germline lookup yields CDR1 MDHEN and CDR2 SYDVKM. The CDR3 protein is CASSLGEGRAFF. For the CDR3, the DNA is TGTGCCAGCAGTTTAGGGGAGGGAAGGGCTTTCTTT.

This clone was picked up one time. The chain couples TRBV7-9 to TRBJ1-1; the D is unclear. The CDR3 runs to 13 residues. With 3 bases removed from V and 0 bases from J, the gap between germline ends came to 5 bases. Germline V gives CDR1 SEHNR, CDR2 FQNEAQ (reference sequence). The chain's CDR3 is CASSFQLNTEAFF. The CDR3 DNA reads TGTGCCAGCAGCTTTCAACTGAACACTGAAGCTTTCTTT.

The chain joins TRBV18 to TRBJ1-2; D is unresolved. Trimming pared 3 bases from V and 0 bases from J, leaving 14 bases between. The CDR3 spans 16 residues. Looked up from germline, CDR1 is KGHSH and CDR2 is LQKENI. The CDR3: CASSPTRPRPNYGYTF. For the CDR3, the DNA is TGTGCCAGCTCACCTACTAGGCCGCGACCTAACTATGGCTACACCTTC.

This chain connects TRBV28 to TRBJ2-1; D is perhaps TRBD2 (6 bases). The CDR3 spans 17 residues. V lost 5 bases to trimming and J lost 4 bases, with 21 bases between them. Germline V gene data show CDR1 as MDHEN and CDR2 as SYDVKM. CDR3 nucleotides: TGTGCCAGCAGTACTCTAGGAGGAGGGAGCAAGTACAATGAGCAGTTCTTC. This codes for CASSTLGGGSKYNEQFF.

V and J are TRBV25-1 and TRBJ2-3; D gene unclear. This CDR3 is 15 amino acids long. V gave up 5 bases and J gave up 0 bases, with 12 bases separating them. Germline V lookup: CDR1 MGHDK, CDR2 SYGVNS. CDR3 sequence: CASSTTRFSTDTQYF. For the CDR3, the DNA is TGTGCCAGCAGTACCACTCGATTTAGCACAGATACGCAGTATTTT. The whole variable domain, remainder taken from reference TRBV25-1 and TRBJ2-3, is EADIYQTPRYLVIGTGKKITLECSQTMGHDKMYWYQQDPGMELHLIHYSYGVNSTEKGDLSSESTVSRIRTEHFPLTLESARPSHTSQYLCASSTTRFSTDTQYFGPGTRLTVL.

The chain carries TRBV19 and TRBJ2-1; D ambiguous. The CDR3 has 14 residues. Trimming took 5 bases from V and 1 from J, leaving 9 bases between them. CDR1 and CDR2 from the germline V gene are LNHDA and SQIVND (reference sequence). CDR3 amino acids: CASSPRWSYNEQFF. CDR3 DNA: TGTGCCAGTAGTCCCCGGTGGTCCTACAATGAGCAGTTCTTC.

This clone was detected only once. The chain employs TRBV7-8 and TRBJ2-5; TRBD2 agrees at 11 bases. In germline, CDR1 is SGHVS, CDR2 FQNEAQ. CDR3 length: 17 amino acids. J was trimmed by 2 bases and V by 5 bases; bases with no gene match: 10. The CDR3 nucleotides are TGTGCCAGCAGCCCCGGGGCTAGCGGGGGGCGGCAAGAGACCCAGTACTTC. Amino acid sequence: CASSPGASGGRQETQYF.